The 11 T cell receptor beta chains presented below share a single source sample, sequenced in a study of blood T cell repertoires in COVID-19. Profiled with immunoSEQ multiplex PCR; TCRdb holds only in-frame clones, not every one. The sample yields about 480,000 clones, about 89% seen once. Sequences were obtained from peripheral blood. The receptors here all came from a woman between 50 and 59 years old with COVID-19, enrolled during active disease.

This clone was seen only once. The chain couples TRBV5-1 to TRBJ1-5; D gene uncertain. V was cut by 7 bases and J by 5 bases, with 13 bases left in between. This CDR3 region has 13 residues. Germline CDR1 SGHRS, CDR2 YFSETQ. CDR3 nucleotide sequence: TGCGCCAGCTCTCAGGAAGGCGATCAGCCCCAGCATTTT. Translated, it gives CASSQEGDQPQHF. Combining the CDR3 with reference TRBV5-1 and TRBJ1-5 gives the whole variable domain KAGVTQTPRYLIKTRGQQVTLSCSPISGHRSVSWYQQTPGQGLQFLFEYFSETQRNKGNFPGRFSGRQFSNSRSEMNVSTLELGDSALYLCASSQEGDQPQHFGDGTRLSIL.

The chain uses TRBV29-1 and TRBJ1-1; D is ambiguous. Germline lookup yields CDR1 SQVTM and CDR2 ANQGSEA. The CDR3 is 11 amino acids. The V and J ends lost 4 bases and 1 base respectively, with 4 bases between them. CDR3 sequence reads: CSVVQNTEAFF. CDR3 nucleotide sequence: TGCAGCGTTGTTCAGAACACTGAAGCTTTCTTT.

The J gene is TRBJ1-2, the V gene TRBV6-6, with TRBD1 matching 7 bases. The V gene end was trimmed by 5 bases and the J gene end by 0 bases; junction bases not matched to a gene: 6. The CDR3 covers 15 residues. CDR1 and CDR2 (germline): MNHNY, SVGAGI (reference sequence). The chain's CDR3 is CASSGGDRANYGYTF. The CDR3 region has the DNA TGTGCCAGCAGTGGGGGAGACAGGGCTAACTATGGCTACACCTTC.

V and J are TRBV10-3 and TRBJ2-5; 14 nucleotides match TRBD2. The CDR3 is 17 residues long. Germline CDR1 is ENHRY and CDR2 is SYGVKD. The V gene end was trimmed by 5 bases and the J gene end by 5 bases; junction bases not matched to a gene: 10. DNA of the CDR3: TGTGCCATCAGTAAGACTAGCGGGGGGGTAGGTGTGGAGACCCAGTACTTC. The encoded protein is CAISKTSGGVGVETQYF.

The CDR3 DNA sequence: TGCAGCGTCGGCTTCGTCCCGGGACAGGGTACGGGTGGCTACACCTTC. Protein: CSVGFVPGQGTGGYTF. This sequence joins TRBV29-1 and TRBJ1-2; 9 bases are shared with TRBD1. CDR3 length: 16 residues. Per the germline V gene, CDR1 is SQVTM and CDR2 is ANQGSEA. The trim removed 6 bases at V and 7 bases at J, leaving 18 bases unmatched.

V usage is TRBV11-3 and J usage is TRBJ1-3; D remains unclear. Germline CDR1 and CDR2: SGHNT and YENEEA. Trimming removed 4 bases from V and 1 base from J, with 8 bases in between. There are 14 residues in the CDR3. The CDR3 reads CASSSRDSGNTIYF. CDR3 nucleotides: TGTGCCAGCAGCTCAAGAGATTCTGGAAACACCATATATTTT.

The rearrangement joins TRBV18 to TRBJ1-2, with 7 positions matching TRBD1. The CDR3 extends over 14 amino acids. Germline loops: CDR1 KGHSH, CDR2 LQKENI. Trimming removed 3 bases from V and 2 bases from J; junction bases left unmatched: 3. CDR3 nucleotide sequence: TGTGCCAGCTCACCCTCACAGGGGAACTATGGCTACACCTTC. Translation: CASSPSQGNYGYTF.

The rearrangement uses TRBV18 and TRBJ1-5; D is undetermined. V was pared by 4 bases and J by 7 bases, with 14 bases between. This CDR3 has 14 residues. Germline loops: CDR1 KGHSH, CDR2 LQKENI. The CDR3 loop is CASSRVGQPQPQHF. DNA of the CDR3: TGTGCCAGCTCACGGGTTGGGCAGCCCCAGCCCCAGCATTTT.

The chain uses TRBV30 and TRBJ1-1; 8 bases line up with TRBD1. Germline V lookup: CDR1 GTSNPN, CDR2 SVGIG (reference sequence). Losses at the gene ends were 3 bases for V and 10 bases for J; bases not matched to a gene: 10. This CDR3 spans 13 amino acids. The CDR3 here is CAWRSTRGRGAFF. In DNA form, the CDR3 reads TGTGCCTGGAGAAGTACCAGGGGGCGCGGAGCTTTCTTT.

The table lists this clone with a count of one. This sequence joins TRBV14 and TRBJ1-4; D is unclear. The germline gives CDR1 SGHDN, CDR2 FVKESK. The CDR3 consists of 15 residues. The V end was cut by 0 bases, the J end by 5 bases, with 10 bases between. CDR3 in amino acids: CASSQDMWENEKLFF. The CDR3 bases are TGTGCCAGCAGCCAAGATATGTGGGAGAATGAAAAACTGTTTTTT.

The J gene is TRBJ2-5, the V gene TRBV11-2, with TRBD2 as a possible D gene (6 bases). Germline V gives CDR1 SGHAT, CDR2 FQNNGV. The CDR3 covers 18 residues. Trimming removed 5 bases from V and 7 bases from J, with 29 bases in between. CDR3: CASSPTAGGGYLSGTQYF. As DNA, the CDR3 is TGTGCCAGCAGCCCGACGGCCGGGGGAGGATACCTTTCGGGGACCCAGTACTTC.